The 18 T cell receptor beta chains in this list originate from one sample, sequenced in a study of blood T cell repertoires in COVID-19. Method: immunoSEQ multiplex PCR; TCRdb's copy keeps in-frame clones and lacks some. The sample yields tens of thousands of clones, 80% to 85% seen once. Sequences were obtained from peripheral blood. Every receptor here comes from a man aged 55 to 70 with COVID-19, enrolled during active disease.

The chain employs TRBV9 and TRBJ2-1, with 10 positions matching TRBD2. Germline CDR1 is SGDLS and CDR2 is YYNGEE. V was clipped by 4 bases and J by 9 bases; unmatched bases: 1. CDR3 length: 12 amino acids. The CDR3 region has the DNA TGTGCCAGCAGCACTAGCGGGATTGAGCAGTTCTTC. Its protein product is CASSTSGIEQFF. The full variable domain, rest sourced from reference TRBV9 and TRBJ2-1, is DSGVTQTPKHLITATGQRVTLRCSPRSGDLSVYWYQQSLDQGLQFLIQYYNGEERAKGNILERFSAQQFPDLHSELNLSSLELGDSALYFCASSTSGIEQFFGPGTRLTVL.

This chain connects TRBV10-3 to TRBJ2-3; 8 bases map to TRBD2. The V segment lost 4 bases and the J segment 6 bases; nucleotides outside the gene matches: 9. Germline assignment: CDR1 ENHRY and CDR2 SYGVKD. CDR3 size: 15 residues. In DNA, the CDR3 is TGTGCCATCAGTGCATCGGGACTAGTATCGGATACGCAGTATTTT. It yields the protein CAISASGLVSDTQYF.

The chain is built from TRBV9 and TRBJ1-2; D remains ambiguous. Germline V gives CDR1 SGDLS, CDR2 YYNGEE. V gave up 0 bases and J gave up 4 bases, with 7 bases separating them. The CDR3 spans 13 residues. The chain's CDR3 is CASSVDEGYGYTF. CDR3 nucleotides: TGTGCCAGCAGCGTAGATGAGGGCTATGGCTACACCTTC.

The V gene is TRBV28, the J gene TRBJ1-2, with a possible D match to TRBD1 (6 bases). The germline CDR1 and CDR2 sequences are MDHEN and SYDVKM. The CDR3 contains 14 residues. The V end was cut by 5 bases, the J end by 2 bases, with 12 bases between. This CDR3 is CASSLTGGNYGYTF. CDR3 DNA sequence: TGTGCCAGCAGTCTAACGGGGGGCAACTATGGCTACACCTTC.

The chain is built from TRBV5-1 and TRBJ2-2; D might be TRBD2 (6 bases). V was clipped by 1 base and J by 8 bases, with 12 bases between them. Germline assignment: CDR1 SGHRS and CDR2 YFSETQ. The CDR3 contains 14 residues. In DNA form, the CDR3 reads TGCGCCAGCAGCTTGAATATCGGGGGAGGGGAGCTGTTTTTT. Protein: CASSLNIGGGELFF. The full variable domain, completed using reference TRBV5-1 and TRBJ2-2, is KAGVTQTPRYLIKTRGQQVTLSCSPISGHRSVSWYQQTPGQGLQFLFEYFSETQRNKGNFPGRFSGRQFSNSRSEMNVSTLELGDSALYLCASSLNIGGGELFFGEGSRLTVL.

This rearrangement joins TRBV29-1 to TRBJ1-1; a possible D gene is TRBD1 (6 bases). The CDR3 sequence is 13 residues long. Germline values: CDR1 SQVTM, CDR2 ANQGSEA. The V and J ends lost 7 bases and 4 bases respectively, with 16 bases between them. CDR3 sequence reads: CSARGAAGTEAFF. The CDR3 region has the DNA TGCAGCGCCCGGGGGGCAGCCGGCACTGAAGCTTTCTTT. The entire variable domain, with the rest obtained from reference TRBV29-1 and TRBJ1-1, is as follows: SAVISQKPSRDICQRGTSLTIQCQVDSQVTMMFWYRQQPGQSLTLIATANQGSEATYESGFVIDKFPISRPNLTFSTLTVSNMSPEDSSIYLCSARGAAGTEAFFGQGTRLTVV.

The chain carries TRBV18 and TRBJ1-5; D remains unclear. CDR3 length: 16 residues. Trimming pared 3 bases from V and 0 bases from J, leaving 12 bases between. Germline V CDR1 and CDR2: KGHSH, LQKENI. The CDR3 DNA reads as TGTGCCAGCTCACCTTACTGGCGGAATAGCAATCAGCCCCAGCATTTT. Encoded protein: CASSPYWRNSNQPQHF.

The chain recombines TRBV25-1 with TRBJ2-2; 9 bases are shared with TRBD1. CDR1 and CDR2 (germline): MGHDK, SYGVNS. V shed 3 bases and J 7 bases; nucleotides not matched to a gene: 9. The CDR3 length is 16 residues. CDR3 nucleotide sequence: TGTGCCAGCAGTGATGTCGGGACAGGGATGATCGGGGAGCTGTTTTTT. Residues: CASSDVGTGMIGELFF.

A few counts support this clone. The rearrangement links TRBV11-2 to TRBJ1-3, with a tentative D call TRBD1 (5 bases). This CDR3 contains 13 residues. In germline, CDR1 is SGHAT, CDR2 FQNNGV. The V end lost 6 bases, the J end lost 2 bases, and 8 bases lay between the germline ends. The CDR3 region has the DNA TGTGCCAGCAGTCAGGGCCCTGGAAACACCATATATTTT. Residues: CASSQGPGNTIYF.

CDR3 residues: CASSGDSRTAFF. The CDR3 nucleotides read TGTGCCAGCAGTGGGGACAGCCGGACAGCTTTCTTT. This chain uses TRBV28 with TRBJ1-1, with TRBD1 matching 7 bases. Unmatched junction bases numbered 7, after V lost 5 bases and J lost 10 bases. The CDR3 has 12 amino acids. Germline values: CDR1 MDHEN, CDR2 SYDVKM.

CDR3: CASSLTLGLFSGKMYEQYF. The CDR3 DNA reads as TGTGCCAGCAGTTTAACTTTGGGATTATTTAGCGGGAAAATGTACGAGCAGTACTTC. The gene calls are TRBV28 and TRBJ2-7, with 8 bases identical to TRBD2. CDR3 size: 19 residues. The ends lost 2 bases at V and 4 bases at J; junction bases unmatched: 19. Germline V gene sequence: CDR1 MDHEN, CDR2 SYDVKM.

The rearrangement uses TRBV6-5 and TRBJ2-7; perhaps TRBD2 as D (5 bases). Germline lookup yields CDR1 MNHEY and CDR2 SVGAGI. CDR3 length: 15 residues. Trimming cost V 0 bases and J 3 bases, with 12 bases left between them. The CDR3 DNA reads TGTGCCAGCAGTTACTCGACTGAGGGAATCTACGAGCAGTACTTC. It translates to CASSYSTEGIYEQYF.

The count of this clone is one. CDR3 loop: CASSGGTSGRRKQFF. The CDR3, as DNA: TGTGCCAGCAGCGGTGGGACTAGCGGGAGACGGAAGCAGTTCTTC. The rearrangement joins TRBV2 to TRBJ2-1; 14 positions agree with TRBD2. The CDR3 is 15 amino acids. V was pared by 6 bases and J by 11 bases, with 9 bases of the junction left unmatched. Per the germline V gene, CDR1 is SNHLY and CDR2 is FYNNEI.

The chain employs TRBV6-4 and TRBJ1-3; weak D call: TRBD1 (5 bases). V lost 7 bases and J 4 bases, leaving 26 bases between the germline ends. CDR1 MRHNA and CDR2 SNTAGT come from the germline V gene. The CDR3 totals 18 residues. The CDR3 sequence is CASTPAGFSPLGGNTIYF. CDR3 bases: TGTGCCAGCACCCCAGCAGGGTTTAGCCCCTTGGGCGGAAACACCATATATTTT.

The genes are TRBV29-1 and TRBJ2-3; the D gene is possibly TRBD1 (6 bases). This CDR3 comprises 16 residues. Trimming left V 0 bases short and J 3 bases short, with 16 bases between. Germline loops: CDR1 SQVTM, CDR2 ANQGSEA. The CDR3 sequence is CSVEDRAGGITDTQYF. CDR3 DNA sequence: TGCAGCGTTGAAGATCGAGCTGGGGGCATAACAGATACGCAGTATTTT.

This clone came up once. The chain employs TRBV2 and TRBJ2-3, with 15 bases matching TRBD2. The length of the CDR3 is 17 residues. From germline, CDR1 is SNHLY and CDR2 FYNNEI. J was trimmed by 4 bases and V by 6 bases; bases with no gene match: 8. The CDR3 DNA follows: TGTGCCAGCAGGCCCTATGGGACTAGCGGGGGGTCAGATACGCAGTATTTT. This codes for CASRPYGTSGGSDTQYF.

The CDR3 DNA follows: TGTGCCAGCAGTGATAACAGAAACTATGGCTACACCTTC. Its protein product is CASSDNRNYGYTF. The V gene is TRBV2, the J gene TRBJ1-2; D not resolved. CDR1 is SNHLY and CDR2 is FYNNEI in the germline V gene. V was clipped by 3 bases and J by 2 bases, with 7 bases between them. The CDR3 totals 13 residues.

The chain is built from TRBV11-2 and TRBJ1-2; the match to TRBD1 covers 8 bases. From germline, CDR1 is SGHAT and CDR2 FQNNGV. The CDR3 is 13 amino acids. The V gene end was trimmed by 3 bases and the J gene end by 10 bases; junction bases not matched to a gene: 7. The CDR3 protein is CASSFRDRSLYTF. DNA for the CDR3: TGTGCCAGCAGCTTCCGGGACAGGTCCCTCTACACCTTC.